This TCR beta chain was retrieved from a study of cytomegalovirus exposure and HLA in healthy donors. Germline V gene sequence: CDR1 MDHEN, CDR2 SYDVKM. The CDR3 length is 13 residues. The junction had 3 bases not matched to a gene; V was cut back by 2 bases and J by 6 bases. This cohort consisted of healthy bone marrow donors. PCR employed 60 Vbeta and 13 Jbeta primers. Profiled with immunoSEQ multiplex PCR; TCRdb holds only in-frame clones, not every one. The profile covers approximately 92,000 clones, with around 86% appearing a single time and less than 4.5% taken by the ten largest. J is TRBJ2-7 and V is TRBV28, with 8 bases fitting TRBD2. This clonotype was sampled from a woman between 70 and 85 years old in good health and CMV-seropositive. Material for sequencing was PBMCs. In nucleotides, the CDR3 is TGTGCCAGCAGTTTAAGGAGCGGGAGCGAGCAGTACTTC. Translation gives CASSLRSGSEQYF.